Below are 4 T cell receptor beta chains sequenced from a single sample in a study of tumor-infiltrating T cells and Merkel cell polyomavirus. Study as a whole: CD8+ T cells recognized the Merkel cell polyomavirus KLL epitope.

Every patient's tumor was robustly positive for Merkel cell polyomavirus Large T antigen on immunohistochemistry. Here immunoSEQ multiplex PCR was the method, and the copy in TCRdb shows in-frame clones only, minus some. The repertoire holds 20,000 to 30,000 clones, 70% to 90% seen once, with approximately 3% in the top ten. The sequenced sample was lymph node tissue. The receptors originated from a man in his forties or fifties with Merkel cell carcinoma.

This clone was counted a few times. V is TRBV6-5 and J is TRBJ2-1; 7 bases are shared with TRBD2. Unmatched junction bases numbered 7, after V lost 5 bases and J lost 3 bases. Germline V gene lookup returns CDR1 MNHEY and CDR2 SVGAGI. This CDR3 is built from 15 residues. The CDR3 region is CASSREREGYNEQFF. The CDR3 DNA sequence: TGTGCCAGCAGTCGGGAGAGGGAGGGCTACAATGAGCAGTTCTTC.

The chain carries TRBV11-2 and TRBJ2-1; 11 bases agree with TRBD2. The CDR3 has 17 amino acids. The trim removed 1 base at V and 4 bases at J, leaving 6 bases unmatched. CDR1 is SGHAT, CDR2 FQNNGV, per germline. CDR3 sequence: CASSLVAGGPSYNEQFF. The CDR3 nucleotides are TGTGCCAGCAGCTTAGTAGCGGGAGGGCCCTCTTACAATGAGCAGTTCTTC.

This chain joins TRBV18 and TRBJ1-6; no firm D call. Germline-derived CDR1 and CDR2 are KGHSH and LQKENI. The CDR3 runs to 16 residues. The V and J ends lost 1 base and 3 bases respectively, with 10 bases between them. This chain's CDR3 is CASSPLAEHYNSPLHF. CDR3 nucleotides: TGTGCCAGCTCACCACTGGCAGAACACTATAATTCACCCCTCCACTTT.

This chain connects TRBV5-4 to TRBJ1-4; 9 nucleotides agree with TRBD1. Germline V lookup: CDR1 SGHNT, CDR2 YYREEE (reference sequence). J gave up 8 bases and V 4 bases, and 9 bases lay outside the gene matches. The length of the CDR3 is 15 residues. The CDR3 DNA follows: TGTGCCAGCAGCGCCGGGACAGGGATAGAAGAAAAACTGTTTTTT. It codes for CASSAGTGIEEKLFF.